A single sample gave rise to the 8 T cell receptor beta chains below, sequenced in a study of T cells after yellow fever vaccination. Each CDR3 protein is one row after TCRdb ran MiXCR on the 5' RACE reads. The table shows approximately 32,000 distinct CDR3 sequences, with 3.5% to 5% occurring only once. The sample consisted of CD8+ T cells sorted from PBMCs, taken 5 days after the yellow fever booster vaccination. The source of these receptors is a man between 25 and 39 years old who received the YFV17D yellow fever vaccine.

This clonotype occurred many times. The V and J genes are TRBV15 and TRBJ2-3; D not certain. V was cut by 0 bases and J by 5 bases, with 3 bases left in between. Per the germline V gene, CDR1 is LNHNV and CDR2 is YYDKDF (reference sequence). There are 12 residues in the CDR3. CDR3 loop: CATSREGDTQYF. CDR3 bases: TGTGCCACCAGCAGAGAAGGAGATACGCAGTATTTT.

This clonotype was observed many times. The chain recombines TRBV6-2 or TRBV6-3 with TRBJ1-1; no definite D call. The CDR3 contains 15 residues. Trimming cost V 2 bases and J 0 bases, with 10 bases left between them. The germline V gene has CDR1 MNHEY and CDR2 SVGEGT. CDR3 amino acids: CASSYDLMMNTEAFF. The CDR3 DNA reads as TGTGCCAGCAGTTACGACCTTATGATGAACACTGAAGCTTTCTTT.

This clonotype came up many times. The chain couples TRBV14 to TRBJ2-1; 7 nucleotides agree with TRBD2. The germline gives CDR1 SGHDN, CDR2 FVKESK. V shed 4 bases, J shed 4 bases, and the junction held 10 bases outside the gene matches. The CDR3 has 16 residues. CDR3 DNA: TGTGCCAGCAGCCCCTCCGGGACTAAAATATACAATGAGCAGTTCTTC. Protein: CASSPSGTKIYNEQFF.

This clonotype was detected ten times or more. The chain uses TRBV6-1 and TRBJ2-1; 10 bases match TRBD2. Germline V gene lookup returns CDR1 MNHNS and CDR2 SASEGT. The CDR3 loop spans 15 amino acids. Trimming removed 2 bases from V and 8 bases from J; junction bases left unmatched: 6. CDR3 in DNA: TGTGCCAGCAGTGAAACTAGCGGGATGATCGATGAGCAGTTCTTC. Residues: CASSETSGMIDEQFF.

This clonotype was counted at least ten times. CDR3 sequence: CASSLWLAGIDEQFF. In DNA, the CDR3 is TGTGCCAGCAGTTTGTGGCTAGCGGGAATCGATGAGCAGTTCTTC. V usage is TRBV12-3 or TRBV12-4 and J usage is TRBJ2-1, with 9 bases that match TRBD2. The V gene end was trimmed by 3 bases and the J gene end by 8 bases; junction bases not matched to a gene: 8. CDR3 size: 15 residues.

As regards this clonotype: A single base separates this from a much larger clone, so it may be a read error. The rearrangement joins TRBV7-9 to TRBJ2-7, with unresolved D. The CDR3 length is 12 residues. Germline values: CDR1 SEHNR, CDR2 FQNEAQ (reference sequence). The CDR3 here is CALGGSSYEHYF. The CDR3 DNA reads TGTGCCTTAGGCGGCTCCTCCTACGAGCACTACTTC.

This clonotype was observed at least ten times. The chain uses TRBV19 and TRBJ2-2, with no clear D. The CDR3 consists of 13 residues. Trimming left V 9 bases short and J 6 bases short, with 14 bases between. Germline lookup yields CDR1 LNHDA and CDR2 SQIVND (reference sequence). CDR3 amino acids: CARNWKGSGELFF. The DNA for the CDR3 is TGTGCCAGAAACTGGAAGGGATCCGGGGAGCTGTTTTTT.

Ten or more counts support this clonotype. V gene TRBV5-1 combines with J gene TRBJ2-3; D unclear. Trimming took off 0 bases at V and 5 bases at J, with 7 bases between the two ends. Germline lookup yields CDR1 SGHRS and CDR2 YFSETQ. The CDR3 is made up of 13 amino acids. The CDR3 nucleotides are TGCGCCAGCAGCTTGGCCATCCAAGATACGCAGTATTTT. This encodes CASSLAIQDTQYF.